These 18 T cell receptor beta chains originate from one sample sequenced in a study of immune evolution from preneoplasia to lung adenocarcinoma. Sequencing used immunoSEQ multiplex PCR; TCRdb keeps in-frame clones, though not all of them. Of about 7,900 clones listed, around 80% were seen once; the top ten hold 6% to 7.5%. Sequenced input: FFPE adjacent normal lung tissue. Receptor source: a person aged 70 to 85 with lung adenocarcinoma.

The chain is built from TRBV7-9 and TRBJ1-1; the match to TRBD1 covers 11 bases. V lost 5 bases, J lost 1 base, and 6 bases stayed unmatched. The length of the CDR3 is 16 residues. The germline gives CDR1 SEHNR, CDR2 FQNEAQ (reference sequence). In DNA form, the CDR3 reads TGTGCCAGCAGCCGGACAGGGGGCCGGAAGAACACTGAAGCTTTCTTT. Protein sequence: CASSRTGGRKNTEAFF.

The chain combines TRBV5-1 with TRBJ2-5; no definite D call. The CDR3 is 15 residues long. V was clipped by 0 bases and J by 2 bases, with 11 bases between them. In germline, CDR1 is SGHRS, CDR2 YFSETQ. The CDR3 DNA reads as TGCGCCAGCAGCTTGGAACTGGATCTTCAAGAGACCCAGTACTTC. The encoded protein is CASSLELDLQETQYF.

The chain joins TRBV7-8 to TRBJ2-1; TRBD2 agrees at 8 bases. The CDR3 runs 17 residues. The germline CDR1 and CDR2 sequences are SGHVS and FQNEAQ. Unmatched junction bases numbered 14, after V lost 5 bases and J lost 5 bases. For the CDR3, the DNA is TGTGCCAGCAGCGCCCGAGTGGGGCGGGGGGCTAACAATGAGCAGTTCTTC. Its protein product is CASSARVGRGANNEQFF.

The CDR3 coding sequence is TGTGCCAGTAGTCCAGACAGGGTTAGGAGTGAAAAACTGTTTTTT. Its translation: CASSPDRVRSEKLFF. The chain joins TRBV19 to TRBJ1-4, with 7 bases identical to TRBD1. The germline V gene has CDR1 LNHDA and CDR2 SQIVND (reference sequence). V dropped 5 bases and J dropped 7; count of bases not matched to a gene: 10. The CDR3 has 15 amino acids.

The rearrangement links TRBV5-1 to TRBJ1-4, with D unresolved. Trimming stripped 1 base from V and 0 bases from J, with 4 bases between. The V gene's germline CDR1 is SGHRS and CDR2 YFSETQ. CDR3 length equals 14 residues. The DNA for the CDR3 is TGCGCCAGCAGCTTGACAGCAACTAATGAAAAACTGTTTTTT. Translating it yields CASSLTATNEKLFF.

The chain links TRBV5-6 to TRBJ2-1; weak D call: TRBD2 (5 bases). The germline V gene encodes CDR1 SGHDT and CDR2 YYEEEE. Deletions cut 3 bases from V and 10 bases from J, with 11 bases between. The CDR3 sequence is 12 residues long. Written as DNA, the CDR3 is TGTGCCAGCAGCTCAGTCCGAGGGGAGCAGTTCTTC. This encodes CASSSVRGEQFF.

This clone came up a few times. The chain couples TRBV5-1 to TRBJ2-7; the D is unclear. Deletions cut 1 base from V and 12 bases from J, with 2 bases between. Germline loops: CDR1 SGHRS, CDR2 YFSETQ. The CDR3 length is 8 residues. This chain's CDR3 is CASSLLYF. The CDR3 bases are TGCGCCAGCAGCTTGCTGTACTTC.

The chain employs TRBV11-2 and TRBJ2-1; D may be TRBD2 (6 bases). V gave up 0 bases and J gave up 5 bases, with 14 bases separating them. This CDR3 has 16 residues. CDR1 and CDR2 (germline): SGHAT, FQNNGV. The CDR3, as DNA: TGTGCCAGCAGCTTAGATTTCGGCGGAGGGCACAATGAGCAGTTCTTC. Translating gives CASSLDFGGGHNEQFF.

This clone was seen a handful of times. The chain joins TRBV28 to TRBJ2-1; D unclear. This CDR3 contains 15 residues. With 7 bases removed from V and 0 bases from J, the gap between germline ends came to 13 bases. Germline CDR1 is MDHEN and CDR2 is SYDVKM. The CDR3 DNA sequence: TGTGCCAGCACCCTCCTTATGGGCTCCTACAATGAGCAGTTCTTC. Residues: CASTLLMGSYNEQFF.

This clone was found a few times. This chain uses TRBV2 with TRBJ2-2, with 9 nucleotides matching TRBD1. The CDR3 is made up of 16 amino acids. Per the germline V gene, CDR1 is SNHLY and CDR2 is FYNNEI. Germline trimming cut 5 bases from V and 6 bases from J; bases unmatched to any gene: 10. DNA of the CDR3: TGTGCCAGCAGTCCTCGGGACAGGGTTTTCCCCGGGGAGCTGTTTTTT. Translation: CASSPRDRVFPGELFF. Looking up the rest from reference TRBV2 and TRBJ2-2 gives the full variable domain: EPEVTQTPSHQVTQMGQEVILRCVPISNHLYFYWYRQILGQKVEFLVSFYNNEISEKSEIFDDQFSVERPDGSNFTLKIRSTKLEDSAMYFCASSPRDRVFPGELFFGEGSRLTVL.

The chain couples TRBV6-5 to TRBJ2-7; 9 bases agree with TRBD1. Germline values: CDR1 MNHEY, CDR2 SVGAGI. The CDR3 extends over 14 amino acids. V was clipped by 5 bases and J by 2 bases; unmatched bases: 4. The chain's CDR3 is CASSRQGGPYEQYF. The CDR3 nucleotides read TGTGCCAGCAGTCGACAGGGGGGACCCTACGAGCAGTACTTC.

This clone came up once. The chain combines TRBV20-1 with TRBJ2-7; D not resolved. Germline V gene lookup returns CDR1 DFQATT and CDR2 SNEGSKA (reference sequence). The CDR3 sequence is 11 residues long. V was cut by 3 bases and J by 2 bases, with 5 bases left in between. The CDR3 loop reads CSASDAYEQYF. CDR3 DNA sequence: TGCAGTGCTAGTGACGCCTACGAGCAGTACTTC.

The chain uses TRBV6-5 and TRBJ1-1; 8 bases are shared with TRBD1. This CDR3 has 14 residues. The V gene's germline CDR1 is MNHEY and CDR2 SVGAGI. V lost 4 bases, J lost 1 base, and 2 bases stayed unmatched. The CDR3 DNA is TGTGCCAGCAGTTTTCAGGGGGCGAACACTGAAGCTTTCTTT. Amino acids: CASSFQGANTEAFF.

This clone was detected once. The chain has TRBV2 and TRBJ1-2; D remains unclear. Per the germline V gene, CDR1 is SNHLY and CDR2 is FYNNEI. This CDR3 comprises 16 residues. Trimming removed 2 bases at V and 4 bases at J, with 17 bases between. This CDR3 reads CASSEHREPHVYGYTF. The CDR3 nucleotides read TGTGCCAGCAGTGAACACCGGGAGCCCCACGTCTATGGCTACACCTTC.

The V and J genes are TRBV9 and TRBJ1-3; D call uncertain. The CDR3 has 15 residues. Germline CDR1 reads SGDLS; CDR2 reads YYNGEE. With 0 bases removed from V and 3 bases from J, the gap between germline ends came to 10 bases. For the CDR3, the DNA is TGTGCCAGCAGCGTAGCGGGTGGGATTGGAAACACCATATATTTT. It is translated as CASSVAGGIGNTIYF. Based on the CDR3 plus reference TRBV9 and TRBJ1-3, the full variable domain is DSGVTQTPKHLITATGQRVTLRCSPRSGDLSVYWYQQSLDQGLQFLIQYYNGEERAKGNILERFSAQQFPDLHSELNLSSLELGDSALYFCASSVAGGIGNTIYFGEGSWLTVV.

V usage is TRBV28 and J usage is TRBJ2-3, with 13 bases identical to TRBD2. From germline, CDR1 is MDHEN and CDR2 SYDVKM. The CDR3 is made up of 16 amino acids. With V trimmed by 7 bases and J by 4 bases, 8 bases remained unmatched. The CDR3, as DNA: TGTGCCAGCACCCGCTCACTAGCGGGAGGGGCAGATACGCAGTATTTT. Its translation: CASTRSLAGGADTQYF.

The chain recombines TRBV4-2 with TRBJ2-1, with D possibly being TRBD1 or TRBD2 (5 bases each). There are 15 residues in the CDR3. Germline lookup yields CDR1 LGHNA and CDR2 YNFKEQ. The germline V and J ends were trimmed by 5 bases and 10 bases, with 21 bases remaining between them. CDR3 protein: CASSSSRDPTQEQFF. The CDR3 DNA reads TGTGCCAGCAGCAGCAGCCGGGACCCCACCCAAGAGCAGTTCTTC.

This rearrangement joins TRBV7-3 to TRBJ1-5, with D perhaps matching TRBD1 (5 bases). The V gene's germline CDR1 is SGHTA and CDR2 FQGTGA. This CDR3 is 19 amino acids long. Trimming pared 3 bases from V and 1 base from J, leaving 22 bases between. Here the CDR3 reads CASSFEAGQRGGSNQPQHF. The CDR3 coding sequence is TGTGCCAGCAGCTTCGAGGCAGGGCAGAGGGGTGGGAGCAATCAGCCCCAGCATTTT. Filled out from reference TRBV7-3 and TRBJ1-5, the complete variable domain reads GAGVSQTPSNKVTEKGKYVELRCDPISGHTALYWYRQSLGQGPEFLIYFQGTGAADDSGLPNDRFFAVRPEGSVSTLKIQRTERGDSAVYLCASSFEAGQRGGSNQPQHFGDGTRLSIL.